This T cell receptor (beta chain) was recorded in a study of blood T cell repertoires in COVID-19. Study context: Spain, Italy and the United States supplied samples that represented acute and convalescent COVID-19.

The CDR3 is 15 amino acids. From germline, CDR1 is SGHRS and CDR2 YFSETQ. V lost 0 bases to trimming and J lost 2 bases, with 9 bases between them. Sequencing used immunoSEQ multiplex PCR; TCRdb keeps in-frame clones, though not all of them. Among about half a million clones listed, 75% to 90% were seen once. Seattle enrolled patients during active infection and tracked them longitudinally. The rearrangement joins TRBV5-1 to TRBJ2-1; D remains unclear. The sequence was obtained from a man between 18 and 35 years old with COVID-19, enrolled during active disease. The sequencing sample was made of peripheral blood. The CDR3 region is CASSLGASTYNEQFF. The CDR3 DNA reads TGCGCCAGCAGCTTGGGGGCAAGTACCTACAATGAGCAGTTCTTC.